These 10 T cell receptor beta chains originate from one sample sequenced in a study of T cells expressing NK-cell markers. With the 5' RACE reads reprocessed, TCRdb shows one record per CDR3 protein and no DNA. The table lists some 120,000 distinct CDR3 sequences. The sequenced sample consisted of blood T cells: a sorted CD56 or NKG2C T cell subset, CD4+ or CD8+ T cells, or bulk PBMC T cells (not recorded which). The source is a woman between 18 and 70 years old in good health.

This rearrangement joins TRBV20-1 to TRBJ2-2. The germline CDR1 and CDR2 sequences are DFQATT and SNEGSKA (reference sequence). The CDR3 has 12 residues. The CDR3 is CSAYHSTGELFF.

The rearrangement links TRBV10-3 to TRBJ2-7; absent DNA, TCRdb's TRBD1 call cannot be checked. CDR1 is ENHRY and CDR2 is SYGVKD in the germline V gene. The CDR3 extends over 16 amino acids. CDR3 region: CAISESGSGRPYEQYF.

This sequence joins TRBV10-2 and TRBJ2-2; TCRdb names TRBD1, which stays unverified in the absence of DNA. The germline V gene encodes CDR1 WSHSY and CDR2 SAAADI. The CDR3 runs to 15 residues. CDR3 region: CASSEAGGLSGELFF.

CDR3 sequence reads: CSARTDNTEAFF. The genes are TRBV20-1 and TRBJ1-1. This CDR3 is 12 amino acids long. Germline CDR1 DFQATT, CDR2 SNEGSKA (reference sequence).

The chain links TRBV7-3 to TRBJ2-2; TCRdb reports TRBD2, a call that lacks DNA to check it against. The CDR3 consists of 13 residues. The germline V gene has CDR1 SGHTA and CDR2 FQGTGA. CDR3 in amino acids: CASSLASTGELFF.

The chain joins TRBV7-3 to TRBJ2-7. The CDR3 covers 13 residues. CDR1 is SGHTA and CDR2 is FQGTGA in the germline V gene. The CDR3 sequence is CASSLGENYEQYF.

V is TRBV19 and J is TRBJ2-1; TCRdb selects TRBD2, and the lack of DNA leaves this call unchecked. This CDR3 contains 18 residues. CDR1 is LNHDA, CDR2 SQIVND, per germline (reference sequence). The CDR3: CASSIGGVTGGSYNEQFF.

V is TRBV10-2 and J is TRBJ1-1. The CDR3 sequence is 13 residues long. Germline loops: CDR1 WSHSY, CDR2 SAAADI. Here the CDR3 reads CASSEWGNTEAFF.

The chain joins TRBV29-1 to TRBJ2-1; TCRdb calls TRBD1, which cannot be checked without DNA. This CDR3 region has 11 residues. Germline CDR1 and CDR2: SQVTM and ANQGSEA. CDR3: CSVEDGGPGIF.

The chain has TRBV20-1 and TRBJ2-7; TCRdb picks TRBD1, but there is no DNA to check that call. Germline CDR1 is DFQATT and CDR2 is SNEGSKA (reference sequence). There are 14 residues in the CDR3. CDR3 amino acids: CSASVGQRGGEQYF.